This record looks at one T cell receptor (beta chain) sequence and its context. This record belongs to a study of blood T cell repertoires in COVID-19. Overall study context: Acute and convalescent COVID-19 samples came from the United States, Italy and Spain. Nucleic acid was either cDNA or gDNA, and it came from T cells, B-cell-depleted T cells, or PBMCs.

A Seattle source enrolled patients during active infection and followed them longitudinally. The CDR3 is 11 residues long. V was shortened by 1 base and J by 8 bases, with 2 bases between the two germline ends. Germline CDR1 and CDR2: MNHEY and SVGAGI. In the authors' methods: The authors estimated nucleated cell counts from reference gene primer amplification. The table came from immunoSEQ multiplex PCR; TCRdb's copy has only in-frame clones and leaves some out. The V and J calls and clone size were taken over from that table, and D and trimming were inferred from the DNA. Of around 140,000 clones in the sample, about 83% were seen once.

The chain couples TRBV6-5 to TRBJ2-2; no clear D gene. Sequencing input: peripheral blood. The receptor was derived from a man younger than 45 with COVID-19, enrolled during active disease. CDR3 sequence (DNA): TGTGCCAGCAGTTACTTAGGGGAGCTGTTTTTT. This translates into CASSYLGELFF.